This TCR beta chain comes out of a study of blood T cells in healthy people across ages. Broader study findings: Without sorted subsets, naive and antigen-experienced compartments could not be conclusively compared.

A second PCR, run for about 7 to 11 cycles, used a sample-barcoded 5' primer plus a J-beta primer mix. Every individual sample yielded 2.5 million or more paired-end reads (each containing CDR3). MiXCR, run by TCRdb on the 5' RACE reads, gives a single entry per CDR3 protein. The sample shows around 800,000 distinct CDR3 sequences, about 53% of them seen only once. The V gene's germline CDR1 is DFQATT and CDR2 SNEGSKA (reference sequence). CDR3 length equals 15 residues. Trimming left V 5 bases short and J 3 bases short, with 16 bases between. About this clonotype itself: Its antigen is as yet unknown.

Input material: blood. The gene calls are TRBV20-1 and TRBJ1-4; D not certain. This TCR derives from a man older than 75 in good health. DNA of the CDR3: TGCAGTGCTGGAGGTCTCTCGGCCGCTAATGAAAAACTGTTTTTT. Translated: CSAGGLSAANEKLFF.